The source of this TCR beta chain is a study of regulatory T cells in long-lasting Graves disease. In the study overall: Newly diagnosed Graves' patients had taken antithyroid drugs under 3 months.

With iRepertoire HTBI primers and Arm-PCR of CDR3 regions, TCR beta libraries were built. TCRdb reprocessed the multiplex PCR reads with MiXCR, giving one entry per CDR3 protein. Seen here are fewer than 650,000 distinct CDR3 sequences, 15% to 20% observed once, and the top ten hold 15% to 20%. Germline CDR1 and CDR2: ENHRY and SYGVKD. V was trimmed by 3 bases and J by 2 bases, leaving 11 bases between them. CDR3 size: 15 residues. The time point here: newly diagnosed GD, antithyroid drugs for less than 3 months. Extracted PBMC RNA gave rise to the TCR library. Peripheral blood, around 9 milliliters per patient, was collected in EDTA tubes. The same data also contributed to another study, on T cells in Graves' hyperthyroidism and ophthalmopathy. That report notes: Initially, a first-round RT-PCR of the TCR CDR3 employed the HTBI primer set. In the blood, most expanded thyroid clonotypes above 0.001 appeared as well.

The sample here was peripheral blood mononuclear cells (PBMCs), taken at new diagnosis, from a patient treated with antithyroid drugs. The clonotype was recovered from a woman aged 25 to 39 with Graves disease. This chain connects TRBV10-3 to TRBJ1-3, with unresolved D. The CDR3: CAISDWDGTGNTIYF. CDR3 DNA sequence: TGTGCCATCAGTGATTGGGATGGGACTGGAAACACCATATATTTT.